Detailed here is one T cell receptor beta chain. The data were produced by immunoSEQ multiplex PCR, yet TCRdb's version contains in-frame clones alone and is incomplete. Among around 76,000 clones listed, more than 85% were seen once. This CDR3 has 16 amino acids. V was pared by 1 base and J by 5 bases, with 17 bases between. CDR1 and CDR2 from the germline V gene are MGHRA and YSYEKL. This sample was included in a study of technical replicates of blood from a handful of donors. This chain links TRBV4-1 with TRBJ2-5; possible D gene TRBD2, 5 bases. Sequencing was performed on T cells isolated from PBMCs. The source of this sequence is a human donor in good health. This chain's CDR3 is CASSQGGPGIGETQYF. In DNA form, the CDR3 reads TGCGCCAGCAGCCAAGGAGGCCCGGGGATAGGGGAGACCCAGTACTTC.